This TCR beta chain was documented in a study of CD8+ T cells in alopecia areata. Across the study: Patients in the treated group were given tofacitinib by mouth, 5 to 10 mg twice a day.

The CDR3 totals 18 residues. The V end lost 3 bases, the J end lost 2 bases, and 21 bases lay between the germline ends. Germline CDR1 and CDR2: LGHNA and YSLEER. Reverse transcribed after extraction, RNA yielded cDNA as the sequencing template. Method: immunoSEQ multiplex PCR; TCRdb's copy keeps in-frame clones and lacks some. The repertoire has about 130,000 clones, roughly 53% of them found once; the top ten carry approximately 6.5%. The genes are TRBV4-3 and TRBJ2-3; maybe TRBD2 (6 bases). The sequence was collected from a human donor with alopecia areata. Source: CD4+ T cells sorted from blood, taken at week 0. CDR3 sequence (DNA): TGCGCCAGCAGCCACGAACCTCGGCGGGACTTTAACACAGATACGCAGTATTTT. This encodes CASSHEPRRDFNTDTQYF.